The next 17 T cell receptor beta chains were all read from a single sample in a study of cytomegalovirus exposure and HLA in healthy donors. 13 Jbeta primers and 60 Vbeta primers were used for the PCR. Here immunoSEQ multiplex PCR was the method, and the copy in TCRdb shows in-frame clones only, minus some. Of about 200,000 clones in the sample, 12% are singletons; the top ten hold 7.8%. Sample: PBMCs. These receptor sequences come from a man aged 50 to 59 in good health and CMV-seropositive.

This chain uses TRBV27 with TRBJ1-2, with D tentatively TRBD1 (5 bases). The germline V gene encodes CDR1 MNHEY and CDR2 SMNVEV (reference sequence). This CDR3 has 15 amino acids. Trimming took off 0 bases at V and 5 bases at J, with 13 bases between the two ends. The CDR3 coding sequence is TGTGCCAGCAGTTTATCTAGGCAGGGTGGATATGGCTACACCTTC. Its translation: CASSLSRQGGYGYTF.

The CDR3 DNA reads as TGTGCCAGCAGCAATCAGGGCAGCTCCTACGAGCAGTACTTC. It encodes CASSNQGSSYEQYF. The chain is built from TRBV9 and TRBJ2-7; possibly TRBD1 for D (5 bases). Deletions cut 4 bases from V and 0 bases from J, with 11 bases between. The CDR3 is made up of 14 amino acids. CDR1 and CDR2 from the germline V gene are SGDLS and YYNGEE.

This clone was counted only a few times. CDR3 sequence (DNA): TGTGCCAGCGTAGCGCGCGGGGGTGAAGATACGCAGTATTTT. Its translation: CASVARGGEDTQYF. This rearrangement joins TRBV6-6 to TRBJ2-3; 7 bases align to TRBD2. Trimming cost V 8 bases and J 5 bases; bases outside gene matches: 10. Per the germline V gene, CDR1 is MNHNY and CDR2 is SVGAGI (reference sequence). The CDR3 extends over 14 amino acids.

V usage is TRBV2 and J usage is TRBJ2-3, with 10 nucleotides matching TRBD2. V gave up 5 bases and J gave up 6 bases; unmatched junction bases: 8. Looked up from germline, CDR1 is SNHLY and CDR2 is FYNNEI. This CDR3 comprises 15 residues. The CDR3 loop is CASSPLAGGRDTQYF. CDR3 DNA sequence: TGTGCCAGCAGTCCCTTAGCGGGGGGCCGGGATACGCAGTATTTT.

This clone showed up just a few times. The CDR3, as DNA: TGTGCCAGCAGTGACGTACAGGGGATCTACAATGAGCAGTTCTTC. It yields the protein CASSDVQGIYNEQFF. The rearrangement links TRBV25-1 to TRBJ2-1; 7 bases map to TRBD1. Unmatched junction bases numbered 5, after V lost 3 bases and J lost 3 bases. CDR1 is MGHDK and CDR2 is SYGVNS in the germline V gene. The CDR3 covers 15 residues.

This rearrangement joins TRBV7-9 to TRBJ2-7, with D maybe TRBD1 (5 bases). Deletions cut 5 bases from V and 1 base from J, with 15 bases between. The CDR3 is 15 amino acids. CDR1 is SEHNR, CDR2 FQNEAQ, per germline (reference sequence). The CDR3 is CASSVGKQESYEQYF. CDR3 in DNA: TGTGCCAGCAGCGTTGGAAAACAGGAGTCCTACGAGCAGTACTTC.

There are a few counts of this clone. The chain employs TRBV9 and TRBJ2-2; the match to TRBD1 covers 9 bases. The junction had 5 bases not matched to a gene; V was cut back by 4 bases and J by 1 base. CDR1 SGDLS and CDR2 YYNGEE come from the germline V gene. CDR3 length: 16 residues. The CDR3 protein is CASSTRTGVNTGELFF. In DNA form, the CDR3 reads TGTGCCAGCAGCACCCGGACAGGGGTGAACACCGGGGAGCTGTTTTTT.

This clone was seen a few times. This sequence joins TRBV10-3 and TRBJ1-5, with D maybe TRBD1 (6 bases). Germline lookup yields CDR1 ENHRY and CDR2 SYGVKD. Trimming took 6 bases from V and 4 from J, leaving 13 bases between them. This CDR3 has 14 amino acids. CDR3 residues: CAIRAEGGNQPQHF. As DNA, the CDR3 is TGTGCCATCAGGGCCGAGGGGGGGAATCAGCCCCAGCATTTT.

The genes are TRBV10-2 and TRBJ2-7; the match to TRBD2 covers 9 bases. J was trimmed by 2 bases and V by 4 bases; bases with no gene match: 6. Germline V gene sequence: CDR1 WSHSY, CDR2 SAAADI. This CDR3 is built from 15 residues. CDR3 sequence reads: CASSVSGGRTYEQYV. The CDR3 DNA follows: TGCGCCAGCAGTGTTAGCGGGGGCCGAACCTACGAGCAGTACGTC.

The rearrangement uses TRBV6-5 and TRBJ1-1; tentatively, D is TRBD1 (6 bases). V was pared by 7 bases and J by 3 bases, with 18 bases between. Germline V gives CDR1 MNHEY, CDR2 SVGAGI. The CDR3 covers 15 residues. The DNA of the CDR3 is TGTGCCAGCATTCGGCGGGGGGCTAGGTACACTGAAGCTTTCTTT. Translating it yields CASIRRGARYTEAFF.

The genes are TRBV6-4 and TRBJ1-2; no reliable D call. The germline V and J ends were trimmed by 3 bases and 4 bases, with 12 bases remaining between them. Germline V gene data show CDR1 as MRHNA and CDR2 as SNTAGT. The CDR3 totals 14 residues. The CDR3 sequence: CASSESLEGYGYTF. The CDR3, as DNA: TGTGCCAGCAGTGAGTCCCTTGAGGGCTATGGCTACACCTTC.

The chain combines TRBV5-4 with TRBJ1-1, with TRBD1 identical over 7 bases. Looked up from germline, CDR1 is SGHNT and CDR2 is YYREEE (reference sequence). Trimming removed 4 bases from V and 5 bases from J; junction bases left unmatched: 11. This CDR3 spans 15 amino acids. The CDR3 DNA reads TGTGCCAGCAGCCTACAGACAGGGAGAGTAACTGAAGCTTTCTTT. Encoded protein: CASSLQTGRVTEAFF.

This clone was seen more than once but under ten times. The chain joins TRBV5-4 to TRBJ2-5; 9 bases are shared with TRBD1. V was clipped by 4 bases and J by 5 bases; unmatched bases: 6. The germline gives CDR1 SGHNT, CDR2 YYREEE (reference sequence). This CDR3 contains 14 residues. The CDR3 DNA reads TGTGCCAGCAGCAAAACAGGGGGCTGGGAGACCCAGTACTTC. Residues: CASSKTGGWETQYF. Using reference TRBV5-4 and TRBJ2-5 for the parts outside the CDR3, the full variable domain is ETGVTQSPTHLIKTRGQQVTLRCSSQSGHNTVSWYQQALGQGPQFIFQYYREEENGRGNFPPRFSGLQFPNYSSELNVNALELDDSALYLCASSKTGGWETQYFGPGTRLLVL.

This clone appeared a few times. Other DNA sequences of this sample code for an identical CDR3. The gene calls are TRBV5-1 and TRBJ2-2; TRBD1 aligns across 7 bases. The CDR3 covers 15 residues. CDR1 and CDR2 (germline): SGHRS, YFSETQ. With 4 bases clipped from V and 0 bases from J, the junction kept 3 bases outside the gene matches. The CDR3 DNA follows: TGCGCCAGCAGCCTGGGACAGACGAACACCGGGGAGCTGTTTTTT. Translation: CASSLGQTNTGELFF. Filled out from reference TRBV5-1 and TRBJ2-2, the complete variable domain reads KAGVTQTPRYLIKTRGQQVTLSCSPISGHRSVSWYQQTPGQGLQFLFEYFSETQRNKGNFPGRFSGRQFSNSRSEMNVSTLELGDSALYLCASSLGQTNTGELFFGEGSRLTVL.

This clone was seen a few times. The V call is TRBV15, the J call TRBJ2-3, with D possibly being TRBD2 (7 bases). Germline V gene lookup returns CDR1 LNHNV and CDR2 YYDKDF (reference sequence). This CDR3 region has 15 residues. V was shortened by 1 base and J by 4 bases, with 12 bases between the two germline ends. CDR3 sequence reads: CATSRAKGGADTQYF. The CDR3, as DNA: TGTGCCACCAGCAGAGCGAAGGGGGGGGCAGATACGCAGTATTTT. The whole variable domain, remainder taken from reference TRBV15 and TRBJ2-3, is DAMVIQNPRYQVTQFGKPVTLSCSQTLNHNVMYWYQQKSSQAPKLLFHYYDKDFNNEADTPDNFQSRRPNTSFCFLDIRSPGLGDTAMYLCATSRAKGGADTQYFGPGTRLTVL.

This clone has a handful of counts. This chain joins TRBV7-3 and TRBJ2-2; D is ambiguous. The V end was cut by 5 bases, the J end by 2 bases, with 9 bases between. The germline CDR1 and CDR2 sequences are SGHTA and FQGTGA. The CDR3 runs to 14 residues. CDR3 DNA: TGTGCCAGCAGCCCCTATACTAACACCGGGGAGCTGTTTTTT. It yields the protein CASSPYTNTGELFF.

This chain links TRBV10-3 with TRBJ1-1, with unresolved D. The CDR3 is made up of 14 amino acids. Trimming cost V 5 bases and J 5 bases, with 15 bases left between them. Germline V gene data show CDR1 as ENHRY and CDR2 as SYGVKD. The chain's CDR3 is CAISPEAVGTEAFF. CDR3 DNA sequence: TGTGCCATCAGTCCCGAGGCAGTTGGGACTGAAGCTTTCTTT.